This entry lists 27 T cell receptor beta chains sequenced from one sample in a study of neurological immune-mediated disorders (dated by TCRdb to between 2017 and 2020). To prepare the library, 5' RACE was applied. The sequencing machine was an Illumina HiSeq 2500. Starting from the raw public reads, TCRdb applied fastp trimming at Q25, assembled clones with MiXCR and retained in-frame beta chains. Each entry merges the rows of one CDR3 protein and shows their most common DNA and genes. Recorded for this sample are 20,000 to 25,000 distinct CDR3 sequences; approximately 5.9% of them occurred a single time. Together, the top ten hold 40% to 45% of the sample. The sequencing input was CD8+ T cells from blood. The receptors stem from a man between 18 and 35 years old in good health.

This clonotype was seen many times. The rearrangement joins TRBV14 to TRBJ2-3, with unresolved D. CDR3 length: 13 amino acids. V lost 0 bases, J lost 4 bases, and 5 bases lay in between. The germline V gene has CDR1 SGHDN and CDR2 FVKESK. The CDR3 coding sequence is TGTGCCAGCAGCCAAGAAGGGCCAGATACGCAGTATTTT. Translated: CASSQEGPDTQYF.

The V and J genes are TRBV9 and TRBJ2-7; D may be TRBD1 or TRBD2 (5 bases each). The CDR3 is made up of 15 amino acids. The ends were cut back, 3 bases at V and 1 base at J, with 14 bases in the middle. CDR1 and CDR2 from the germline V gene are SGDLS and YYNGEE. DNA of the CDR3: TGTGCCAGCAGCGCCTTTCTGGGGGATTCCTACGAGCAGTACTTC. It translates to CASSAFLGDSYEQYF.

This clonotype showed up many times. V is TRBV4-3 and J is TRBJ2-5; a weak D match, TRBD1 (6 bases). Deletions cut 0 bases from V and 2 bases from J, with 19 bases between. The CDR3 totals 18 residues. Germline CDR1 is LGHNA and CDR2 is YSLEER. The CDR3 spells CASSQDLVRGAFQETQYF. The CDR3 coding sequence is TGCGCCAGCAGCCAAGATCTGGTCAGGGGAGCTTTTCAAGAGACCCAGTACTTC.

The chain links TRBV27 to TRBJ2-3; D unresolved. This CDR3 has 14 amino acids. V was shortened by 6 bases and J by 2 bases, with 12 bases between the two germline ends. Germline V gene lookup returns CDR1 MNHEY and CDR2 SMNVEV (reference sequence). CDR3 sequence (DNA): TGTGCCAGCAGCACCCTTACCGTCACAGATACGCAGTATTTT. Amino acids: CASSTLTVTDTQYF.

This clonotype has a count of ten or more. The genes are TRBV11-2 and TRBJ2-5; D is unresolved. V lost 2 bases and J lost 8, with 6 bases in between. From germline, CDR1 is SGHAT and CDR2 FQNNGV. The CDR3 extends over 11 amino acids. The CDR3 protein is CASSLTQTQYF. The DNA of the CDR3 is TGTGCCAGCAGCTTAACCCAAACCCAGTACTTC.

Worth noting for this clonotype: Since a much larger clone is just one base distant, this may be a read error. This chain joins TRBV18 and TRBJ2-7; D might be TRBD1 (6 bases). This CDR3 is 15 amino acids long. Deletions cut 3 bases from V and 6 bases from J, with 18 bases between. Per germline, CDR1 KGHSH and CDR2 LQKENI. The CDR3 DNA reads TGTGCCAGCTCACCGCCCGACAGGTTATTGTTCGAGCAGTACTTC. It translates to CASSPPDRLLFEQYF.

At least ten counts were recorded for this clonotype. The J gene is TRBJ1-5, the V gene TRBV6-2 or TRBV6-3; D is unclear. The CDR3 loop spans 15 amino acids. Germline V lookup: CDR1 MNHEY, CDR2 SVGEGT. V was trimmed by 2 bases and J by 3 bases, leaving 11 bases between them. Here the CDR3 reads CASSYLKKTNQPQHF. For the CDR3, the DNA is TGTGCCAGCAGTTACCTCAAGAAAACCAATCAGCCCCAGCATTTT.

The sample holds many counts of this clonotype. An end of the junction does not agree with germline; a read error may underlie this. The chain employs TRBV12-3 or TRBV12-4 and TRBJ2-7; TRBD1 aligns across 12 bases. This CDR3 contains 12 residues. In nucleotides, the CDR3 is TGTGCCAGCAGTCCCGACGGGACAGGGGGCGAGTTC. It specifies CASSPDGTGGEF.

This clonotype occurred many times. This chain joins TRBV12-3 or TRBV12-4 and TRBJ2-5; no reliable D call. Deletions cut 5 bases from V and 5 bases from J, with 9 bases between. The CDR3 runs to 12 residues. The CDR3 region is CASSPPGETQYF. CDR3 sequence (DNA): TGTGCCAGCAGTCCGCCCGGGGAGACCCAGTACTTC.

This clonotype occurred many times. CDR3 region: CASSYLGTDTQYF. CDR3 in DNA: TGTGCCAGCAGTTACCTGGGAACAGATACGCAGTATTTT. The chain carries TRBV6-5 and TRBJ2-3, with D hard to call. The CDR3 loop spans 13 amino acids. Trimming shortened V by 2 bases and J by 3 bases, and 6 bases separated the two germline ends. Germline CDR1 and CDR2: MNHEY and SVGAGI.

This clonotype was recorded many times. The rearrangement joins TRBV29-1 to TRBJ1-1, with D maybe TRBD1 (6 bases). The CDR3 loop spans 12 amino acids. V lost 8 bases and J lost 7, with 17 bases in between. Per the germline V gene, CDR1 is SQVTM and CDR2 is ANQGSEA. Here the CDR3 reads CSSSGAGIEAFF. In nucleotides, the CDR3 is TGCAGCTCCTCAGGGGCGGGTATTGAAGCTTTCTTT. Full variable domain (rest looked up from reference TRBV29-1 and TRBJ1-1): SAVISQKPSRDICQRGTSLTIQCQVDSQVTMMFWYRQQPGQSLTLIATANQGSEATYESGFVIDKFPISRPNLTFSTLTVSNMSPEDSSIYLCSSSGAGIEAFFGQGTRLTVV.

In its sample, this clonotype was seen many times. This chain links TRBV5-1 with TRBJ1-2; a weak D match, TRBD1 (5 bases). Germline V gene lookup returns CDR1 SGHRS and CDR2 YFSETQ. The CDR3 has 16 residues. Trimming pared 0 bases from V and 4 bases from J, leaving 16 bases between. The CDR3 DNA reads TGCGCCAGCAGCTTGGGGGCCACAGGAGGGGCCTATGGCTACACCTTC. Its translation is CASSLGATGGAYGYTF.

The gene calls are TRBV20-1 and TRBJ2-1; 12 nucleotides line up with TRBD2. Germline V gene data show CDR1 as DFQATT and CDR2 as SNEGSKA (reference sequence). After removal of 3 bases from V and 8 bases from J, the junction contained 5 bases not matched to a gene. The CDR3 covers 14 residues. CDR3 bases: TGCAGTGCTAGGGGGACTAGCGGGTTTTATGAGCAGTTCTTC. It yields the protein CSARGTSGFYEQFF.

This clonotype was detected many times. The CDR3: CASSLDGSLEAFF. Here the CDR3 DNA reads TGTGCCAGCAGCTTAGATGGGTCGTTAGAAGCTTTCTTT. The chain joins TRBV11-2 to TRBJ1-1; D uncertain. CDR1 is SGHAT, CDR2 FQNNGV, per germline. The CDR3 extends over 13 amino acids. V lost 0 bases, J lost 8 bases, and 10 bases lay in between.

This clonotype was counted at least ten times. V and J are TRBV15 and TRBJ2-5, with 8 bases fitting TRBD1. This CDR3 comprises 19 residues. The V and J ends lost 0 bases and 4 bases, in that order; junction bases with no gene match: 16. Per the germline V gene, CDR1 is LNHNV and CDR2 is YYDKDF (reference sequence). The CDR3 DNA sequence: TGTGCCACCAGCAGAGATAAGGTCCACCGGGACAGGTTCCCAGAGACCCAGTACTTC. Amino acid sequence: CATSRDKVHRDRFPETQYF. Full variable domain (remainder filled in from reference TRBV15 and TRBJ2-5): DAMVIQNPRYQVTQFGKPVTLSCSQTLNHNVMYWYQQKSSQAPKLLFHYYDKDFNNEADTPDNFQSRRPNTSFCFLDIRSPGLGDTAMYLCATSRDKVHRDRFPETQYFGPGTRLLVL.

This clonotype was observed at least ten times. The chain joins TRBV12-3 or TRBV12-4 to TRBJ2-2; possibly TRBD1 for D (5 bases). Trimming shortened V by 4 bases and J by 7 bases, and 7 bases separated the two germline ends. CDR3 size: 12 residues. DNA for the CDR3: TGTGCCAGCAGTTCAGGGAACGGGGAGCTGTTTTTT. This translates into CASSSGNGELFF.

In this sample, this clonotype turned up many times. The chain is built from TRBV9 and TRBJ2-1; 16 bases align to TRBD2. Germline CDR1 SGDLS, CDR2 YYNGEE. The trim removed 4 bases at V and 1 base at J, leaving 5 bases unmatched. CDR3 length equals 18 residues. The CDR3: CASSPGLAGGRSYNEQFF. The DNA of the CDR3 is TGTGCCAGCAGCCCGGGACTAGCGGGGGGGCGGTCCTACAATGAGCAGTTCTTC.

There are many counts of this clonotype. This chain joins TRBV7-6 and TRBJ1-1, with D perhaps TRBD1 (6 bases). Germline V lookup: CDR1 SGHVS, CDR2 FNYEAQ. V dropped 2 bases and J dropped 5 bases, with 9 bases sitting between them. The length of the CDR3 is 13 residues. The CDR3 nucleotides read TGTGCCAGCAGCTTAACAGGGAAAACTGAAGCTTTCTTT. Protein product: CASSLTGKTEAFF.

This chain joins TRBV12-3 or TRBV12-4 and TRBJ1-1; D is perhaps TRBD1 (6 bases). The CDR3 covers 13 residues. V was pared by 6 bases and J by 2 bases, with 10 bases between. CDR3: CASRTGGNTEAFF. In DNA, the CDR3 is TGTGCCAGCAGAACCGGGGGCAACACTGAAGCTTTCTTT.

V gene TRBV28 combines with J gene TRBJ1-4; no firm D call. V was clipped by 6 bases and J by 5 bases, with 7 bases between them. CDR1 is MDHEN and CDR2 is SYDVKM in the germline V gene. The CDR3 is 12 amino acids. CDR3 DNA: TGTGCCAGCAGAATAGGAAATGAAAAACTGTTTTTT. This gives the protein CASRIGNEKLFF.

This clonotype was seen at least ten times. The chain recombines TRBV19 with TRBJ2-2; TRBD1 aligns across 8 bases. This CDR3 comprises 16 residues. Losses at the gene ends were 5 bases for V and 5 bases for J; bases not matched to a gene: 10. Per the germline V gene, CDR1 is LNHDA and CDR2 is SQIVND (reference sequence). The CDR3 sequence: CASSAAGGVRTGELFF. The CDR3 DNA follows: TGTGCCAGTAGTGCAGCAGGGGGCGTCAGGACCGGGGAGCTGTTTTTT.

This clonotype has ten or more counts. An end of the junction does not agree with germline; a read error may underlie this. This sequence joins TRBV20-1 and TRBJ2-4; TRBD1 agrees at 10 bases. Germline CDR1 and CDR2: DFQATT and SNEGSKA (reference sequence). The CDR3 consists of 13 residues. As DNA, the CDR3 is TGCAGTGCTAGGGCCGGGACAGGGGTCATTGAGTACTTC. Its translation is CSARAGTGVIEYF.

The chain carries TRBV7-9 and TRBJ2-1; D assignment may be TRBD1 or TRBD2 (5 bases each). Per the germline V gene, CDR1 is SEHNR and CDR2 is FQNEAQ (reference sequence). V lost 3 bases and J lost 7, with 10 bases in between. CDR3 length equals 13 residues. CDR3: CASSFNRTNEQFF. The CDR3 nucleotides are TGTGCCAGCAGCTTTAACAGGACTAATGAGCAGTTCTTC.

This clonotype has a count of ten or more. The gene calls are TRBV12-5 and TRBJ2-7; 11 positions match TRBD2. With 6 bases clipped from V and 9 bases from J, the junction kept 10 bases outside the gene matches. This CDR3 has 14 residues. The V gene's germline CDR1 is LGHNT and CDR2 FRNRAP. CDR3 nucleotide sequence: TGTGCTAGTGGCCCAATGGGACTAGCGGTGGGGCAGTACTTC. It yields the protein CASGPMGLAVGQYF.

This clonotype was seen ten or more times. V and J are TRBV5-1 and TRBJ2-5; no definite D call. The CDR3 runs to 13 residues. Trimming pared 3 bases from V and 2 bases from J, leaving 8 bases between. Per the germline V gene, CDR1 is SGHRS and CDR2 is YFSETQ. Here the CDR3 reads CASSSPRQETQYF. The CDR3 region has the DNA TGCGCCAGCAGCTCCCCCCGGCAAGAGACCCAGTACTTC. Full variable domain (missing parts from reference TRBV5-1 and TRBJ2-5): KAGVTQTPRYLIKTRGQQVTLSCSPISGHRSVSWYQQTPGQGLQFLFEYFSETQRNKGNFPGRFSGRQFSNSRSEMNVSTLELGDSALYLCASSSPRQETQYFGPGTRLLVL.

There are many counts of this clonotype. J is TRBJ2-5 and V is TRBV28; TRBD1 matches 7 bases. The CDR3 spans 14 residues. Germline loops: CDR1 MDHEN, CDR2 SYDVKM. J lost 5 bases, V lost 4 bases, and 7 bases had no gene match. CDR3 sequence reads: CASSSRQGPETQYF. The DNA of the CDR3 is TGTGCCAGCAGTTCGAGACAGGGCCCCGAGACCCAGTACTTC.

There are many counts of this clonotype. The V and J genes are TRBV7-2 and TRBJ2-1; 9 bases map to TRBD1. The CDR3 has 16 residues. V lost 1 base to trimming and J lost 6 bases; unmatched junction nucleotides: 7. CDR1 and CDR2 (germline): SGHTA, FQGNSA. The CDR3 loop reads CASSLGTGERTNEQFF. The CDR3 DNA is TGTGCCAGCAGCTTAGGGACAGGGGAAAGAACCAATGAGCAGTTCTTC.